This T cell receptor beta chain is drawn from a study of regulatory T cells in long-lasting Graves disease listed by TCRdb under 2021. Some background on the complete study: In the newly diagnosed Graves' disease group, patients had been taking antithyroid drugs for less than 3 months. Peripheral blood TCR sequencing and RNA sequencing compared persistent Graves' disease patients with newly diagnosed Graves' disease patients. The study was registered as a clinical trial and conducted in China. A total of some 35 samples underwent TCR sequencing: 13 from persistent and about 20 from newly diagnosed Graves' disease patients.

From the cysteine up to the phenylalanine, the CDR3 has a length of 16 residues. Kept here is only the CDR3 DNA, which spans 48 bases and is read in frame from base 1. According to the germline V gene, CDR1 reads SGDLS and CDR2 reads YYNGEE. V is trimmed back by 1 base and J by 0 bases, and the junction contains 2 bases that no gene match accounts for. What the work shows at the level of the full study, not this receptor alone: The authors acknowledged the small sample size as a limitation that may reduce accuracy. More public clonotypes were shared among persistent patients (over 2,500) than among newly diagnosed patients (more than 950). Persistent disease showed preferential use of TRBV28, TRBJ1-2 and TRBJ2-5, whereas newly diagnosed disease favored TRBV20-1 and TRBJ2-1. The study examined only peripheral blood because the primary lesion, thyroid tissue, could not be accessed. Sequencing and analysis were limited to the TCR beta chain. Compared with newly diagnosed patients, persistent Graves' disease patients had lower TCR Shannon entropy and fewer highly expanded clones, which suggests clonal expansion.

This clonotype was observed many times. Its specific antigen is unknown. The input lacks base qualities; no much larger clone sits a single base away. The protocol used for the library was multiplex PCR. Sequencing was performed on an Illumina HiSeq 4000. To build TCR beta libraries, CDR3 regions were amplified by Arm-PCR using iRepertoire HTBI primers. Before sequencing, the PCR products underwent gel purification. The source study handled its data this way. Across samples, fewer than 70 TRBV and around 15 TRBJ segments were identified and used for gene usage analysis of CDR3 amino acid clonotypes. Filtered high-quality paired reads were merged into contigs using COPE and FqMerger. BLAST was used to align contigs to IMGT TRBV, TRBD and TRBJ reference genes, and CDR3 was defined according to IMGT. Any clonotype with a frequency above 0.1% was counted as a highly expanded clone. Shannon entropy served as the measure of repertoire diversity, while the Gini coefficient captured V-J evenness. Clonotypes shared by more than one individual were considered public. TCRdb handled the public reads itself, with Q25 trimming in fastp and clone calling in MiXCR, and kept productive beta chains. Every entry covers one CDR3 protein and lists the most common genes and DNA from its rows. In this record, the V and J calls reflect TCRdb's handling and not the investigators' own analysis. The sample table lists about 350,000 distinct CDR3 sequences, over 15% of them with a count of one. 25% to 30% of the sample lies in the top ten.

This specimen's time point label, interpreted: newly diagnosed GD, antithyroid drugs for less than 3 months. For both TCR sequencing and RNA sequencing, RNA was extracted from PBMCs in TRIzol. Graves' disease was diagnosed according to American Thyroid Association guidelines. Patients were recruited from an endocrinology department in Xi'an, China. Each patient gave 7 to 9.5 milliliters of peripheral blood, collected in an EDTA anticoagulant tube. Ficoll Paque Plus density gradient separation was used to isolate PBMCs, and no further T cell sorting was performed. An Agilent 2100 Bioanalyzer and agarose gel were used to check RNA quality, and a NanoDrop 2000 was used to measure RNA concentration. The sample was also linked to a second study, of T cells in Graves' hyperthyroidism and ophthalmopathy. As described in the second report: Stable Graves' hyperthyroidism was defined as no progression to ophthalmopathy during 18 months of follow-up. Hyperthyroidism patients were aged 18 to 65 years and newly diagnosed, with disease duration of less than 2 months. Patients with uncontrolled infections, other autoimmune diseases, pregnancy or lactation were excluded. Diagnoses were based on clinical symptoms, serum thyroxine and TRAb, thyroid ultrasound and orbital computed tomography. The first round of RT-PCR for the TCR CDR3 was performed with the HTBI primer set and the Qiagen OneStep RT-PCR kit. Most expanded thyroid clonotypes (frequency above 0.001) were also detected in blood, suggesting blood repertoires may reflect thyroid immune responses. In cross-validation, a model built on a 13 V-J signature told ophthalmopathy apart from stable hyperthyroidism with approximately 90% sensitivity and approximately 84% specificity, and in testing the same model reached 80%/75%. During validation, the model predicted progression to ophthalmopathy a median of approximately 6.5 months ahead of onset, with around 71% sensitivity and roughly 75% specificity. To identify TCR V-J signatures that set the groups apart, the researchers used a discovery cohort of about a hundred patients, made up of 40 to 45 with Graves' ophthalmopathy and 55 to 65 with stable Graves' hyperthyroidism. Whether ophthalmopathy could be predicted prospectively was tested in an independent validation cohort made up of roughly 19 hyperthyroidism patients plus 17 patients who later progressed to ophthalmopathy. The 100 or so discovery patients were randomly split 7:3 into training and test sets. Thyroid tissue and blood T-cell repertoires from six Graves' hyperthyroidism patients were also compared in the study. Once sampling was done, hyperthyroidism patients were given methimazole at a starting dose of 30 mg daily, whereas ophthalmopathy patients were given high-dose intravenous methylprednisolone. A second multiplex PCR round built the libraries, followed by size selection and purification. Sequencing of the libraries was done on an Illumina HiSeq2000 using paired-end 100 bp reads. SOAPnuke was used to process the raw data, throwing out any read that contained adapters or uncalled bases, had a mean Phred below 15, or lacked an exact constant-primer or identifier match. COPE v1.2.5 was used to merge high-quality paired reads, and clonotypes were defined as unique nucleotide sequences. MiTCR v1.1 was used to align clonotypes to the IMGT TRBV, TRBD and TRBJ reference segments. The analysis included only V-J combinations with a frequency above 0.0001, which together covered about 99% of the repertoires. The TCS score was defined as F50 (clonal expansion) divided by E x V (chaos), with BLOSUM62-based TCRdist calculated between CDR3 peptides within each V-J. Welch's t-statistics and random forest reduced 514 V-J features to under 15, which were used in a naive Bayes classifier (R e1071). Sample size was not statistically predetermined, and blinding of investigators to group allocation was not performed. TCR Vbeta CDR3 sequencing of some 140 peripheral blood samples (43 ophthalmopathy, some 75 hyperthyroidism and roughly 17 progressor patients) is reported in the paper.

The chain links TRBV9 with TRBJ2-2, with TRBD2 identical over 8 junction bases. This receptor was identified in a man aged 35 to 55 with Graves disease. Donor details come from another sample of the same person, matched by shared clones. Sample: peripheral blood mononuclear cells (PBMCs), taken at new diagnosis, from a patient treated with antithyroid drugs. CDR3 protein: CASSVSGGANTGELFF. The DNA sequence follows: TGTGCCAGCAGCGTATCGGGGGGGGCGAACACCGGGGAGCTGTTTTTT.